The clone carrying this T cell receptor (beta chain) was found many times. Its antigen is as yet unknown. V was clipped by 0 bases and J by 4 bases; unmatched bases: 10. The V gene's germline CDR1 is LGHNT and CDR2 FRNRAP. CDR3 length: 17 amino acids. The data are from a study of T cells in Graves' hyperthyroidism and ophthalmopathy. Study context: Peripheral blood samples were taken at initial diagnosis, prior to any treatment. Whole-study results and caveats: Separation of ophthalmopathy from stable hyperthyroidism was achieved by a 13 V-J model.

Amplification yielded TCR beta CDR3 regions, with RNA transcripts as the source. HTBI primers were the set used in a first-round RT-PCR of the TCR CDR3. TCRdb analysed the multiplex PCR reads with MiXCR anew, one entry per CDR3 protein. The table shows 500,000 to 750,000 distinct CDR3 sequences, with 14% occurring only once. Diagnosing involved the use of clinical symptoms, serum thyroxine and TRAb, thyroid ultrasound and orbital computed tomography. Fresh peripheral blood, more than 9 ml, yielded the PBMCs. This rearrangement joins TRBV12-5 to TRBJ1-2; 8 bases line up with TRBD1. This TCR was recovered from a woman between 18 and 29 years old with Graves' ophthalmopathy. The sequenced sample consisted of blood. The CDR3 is CASGLVLGQALPYGYTF. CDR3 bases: TGTGCTAGTGGTTTGGTACTGGGACAGGCCCTCCCCTATGGCTACACCTTC.